This entry lists 2 T cell receptor beta chains sequenced from one sample in a study of post-analysis software for immune sequencing data. For these TCRs, the target antigens are not known. cDNA libraries of TCR beta carried unique molecular identifiers. TCRdb itself ran the PCR reads through MiXCR, one entry per CDR3 protein. The repertoire includes roughly 800,000 distinct CDR3 sequences, approximately 53% of them detected once, and 4.6% sits in the top ten. The study, taken as a whole, reports: In patients, TRBV5-6, TRBV5-1 and TRBV20-1 belonged to four or five TRBV segments found more frequently than in controls.

The sequenced sample was blood. The receptors stem from a girl aged 5-17 years with multiple sclerosis.

This clonotype was detected only a few times. The rearrangement uses TRBV13 and TRBJ2-5; TRBD1 agrees at 8 bases. The CDR3 is 15 amino acids. From germline, CDR1 is PRHDT and CDR2 FYEKMQ (reference sequence). The ends lost 5 bases at V and 2 bases at J; junction bases unmatched: 7. The CDR3 spells CASSPTGAMQETQYF. The CDR3 nucleotides read TGTGCCAGCAGCCCGACAGGGGCAATGCAAGAGACCCAGTACTTC.

V usage is TRBV5-1 and J usage is TRBJ1-1; 9 bases map to TRBD1. The germline V gene encodes CDR1 SGHRS and CDR2 YFSETQ. Trimming at V came to 4 bases and at J to 11 bases, leaving 9 bases not matched to a gene. The length of the CDR3 is 13 residues. DNA for the CDR3: TGCGCCAGCAGCCGTCGACAGGGGGTTTACGCTTTCTTT. As protein: CASSRRQGVYAFF.